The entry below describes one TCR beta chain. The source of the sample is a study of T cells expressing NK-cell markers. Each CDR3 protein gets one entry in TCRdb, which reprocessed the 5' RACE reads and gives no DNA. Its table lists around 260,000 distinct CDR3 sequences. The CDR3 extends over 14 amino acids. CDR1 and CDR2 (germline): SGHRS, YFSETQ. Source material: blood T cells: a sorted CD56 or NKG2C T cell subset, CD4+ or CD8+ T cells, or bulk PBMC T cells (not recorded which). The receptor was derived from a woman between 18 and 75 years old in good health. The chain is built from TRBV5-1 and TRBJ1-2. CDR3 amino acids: CASSGTPSNYGYTF.